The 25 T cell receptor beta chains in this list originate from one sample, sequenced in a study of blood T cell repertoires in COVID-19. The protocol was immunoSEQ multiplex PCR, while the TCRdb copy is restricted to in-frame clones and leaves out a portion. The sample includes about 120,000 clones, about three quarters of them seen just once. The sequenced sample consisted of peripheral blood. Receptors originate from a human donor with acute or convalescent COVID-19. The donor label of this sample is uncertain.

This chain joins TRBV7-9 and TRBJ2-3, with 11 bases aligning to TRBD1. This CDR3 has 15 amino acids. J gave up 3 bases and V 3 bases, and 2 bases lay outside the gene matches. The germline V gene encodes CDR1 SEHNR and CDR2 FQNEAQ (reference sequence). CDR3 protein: CASSLGQGGTDTQYF. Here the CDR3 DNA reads TGTGCCAGCAGCTTGGGACAGGGGGGAACAGATACGCAGTATTTT.

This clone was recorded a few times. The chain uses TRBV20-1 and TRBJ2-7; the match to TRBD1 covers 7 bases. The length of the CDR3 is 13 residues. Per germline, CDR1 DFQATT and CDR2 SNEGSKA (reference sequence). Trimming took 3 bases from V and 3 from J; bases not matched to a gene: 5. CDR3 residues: CSASDRDSYEQYV. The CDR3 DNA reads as TGCAGTGCTAGTGACCGGGACAGCTACGAGCAGTACGTC.

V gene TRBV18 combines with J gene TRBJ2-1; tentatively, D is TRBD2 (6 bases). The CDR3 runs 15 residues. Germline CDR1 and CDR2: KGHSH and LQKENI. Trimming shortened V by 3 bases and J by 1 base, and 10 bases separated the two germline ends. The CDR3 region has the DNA TGTGCCAGCTCACCGGGCGGGGCTTCCTACAATGAGCAGTTCTTC. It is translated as CASSPGGASYNEQFF.

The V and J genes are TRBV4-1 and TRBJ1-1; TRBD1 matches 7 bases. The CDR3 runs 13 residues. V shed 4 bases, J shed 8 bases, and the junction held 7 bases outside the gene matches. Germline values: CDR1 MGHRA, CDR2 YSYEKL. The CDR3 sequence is CASSRWQGEEAFF. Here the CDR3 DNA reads TGCGCCAGCAGCCGATGGCAGGGGGAGGAAGCTTTCTTT.

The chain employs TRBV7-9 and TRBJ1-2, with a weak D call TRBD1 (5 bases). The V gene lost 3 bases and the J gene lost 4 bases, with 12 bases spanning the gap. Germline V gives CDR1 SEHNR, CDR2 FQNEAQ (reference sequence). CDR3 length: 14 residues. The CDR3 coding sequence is TGTGCCAGCAGCTTGGGGGAGGCCGGCTATGGCTACACCTTC. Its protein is CASSLGEAGYGYTF.

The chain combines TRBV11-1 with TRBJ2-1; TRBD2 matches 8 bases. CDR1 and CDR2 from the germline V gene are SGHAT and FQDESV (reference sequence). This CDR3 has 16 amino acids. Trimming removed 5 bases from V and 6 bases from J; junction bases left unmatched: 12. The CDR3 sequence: CASSPGGSQEFNEQFF. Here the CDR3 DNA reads TGTGCCAGCAGCCCGGGGGGGAGCCAAGAATTCAATGAGCAGTTCTTC.

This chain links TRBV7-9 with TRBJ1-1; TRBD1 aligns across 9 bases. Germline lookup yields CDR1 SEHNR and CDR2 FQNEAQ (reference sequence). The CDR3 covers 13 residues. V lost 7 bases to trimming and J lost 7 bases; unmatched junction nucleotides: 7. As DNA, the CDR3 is TGTGCCAGCACCTCGGGGACAGGGAATGAAGCTTTCTTT. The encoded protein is CASTSGTGNEAFF.

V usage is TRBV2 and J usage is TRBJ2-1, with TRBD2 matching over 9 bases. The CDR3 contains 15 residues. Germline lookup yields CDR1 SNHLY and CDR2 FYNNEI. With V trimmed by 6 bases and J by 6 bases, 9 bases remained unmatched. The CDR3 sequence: CASRAIAGVGNEQFF. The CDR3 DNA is TGTGCCAGCAGGGCCATAGCGGGGGTGGGCAATGAGCAGTTCTTC.

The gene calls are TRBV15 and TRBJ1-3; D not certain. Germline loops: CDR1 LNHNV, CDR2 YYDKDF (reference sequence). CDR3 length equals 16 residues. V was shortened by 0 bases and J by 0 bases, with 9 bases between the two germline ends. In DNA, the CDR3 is TGTGCCACCAGCAGAGATCGCGAGTCCTCTGGAAACACCATATATTTT. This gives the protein CATSRDRESSGNTIYF.

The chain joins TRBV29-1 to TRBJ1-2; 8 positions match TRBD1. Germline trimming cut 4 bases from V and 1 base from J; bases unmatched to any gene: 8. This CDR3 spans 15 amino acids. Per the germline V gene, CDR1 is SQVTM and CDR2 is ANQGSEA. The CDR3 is CSVASRGQGNYGYTF. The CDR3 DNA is TGCAGCGTTGCGAGCCGCGGACAGGGTAACTATGGCTACACCTTC.

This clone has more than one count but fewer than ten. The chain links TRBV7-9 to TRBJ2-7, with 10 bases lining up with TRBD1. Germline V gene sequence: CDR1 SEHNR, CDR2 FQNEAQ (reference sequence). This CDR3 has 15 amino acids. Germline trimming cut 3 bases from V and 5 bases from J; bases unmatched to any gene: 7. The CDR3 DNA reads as TGTGCCAGCAGCTTCGGGGACAGGGGAAGCCACGAGCAGTACTTC. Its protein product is CASSFGDRGSHEQYF.

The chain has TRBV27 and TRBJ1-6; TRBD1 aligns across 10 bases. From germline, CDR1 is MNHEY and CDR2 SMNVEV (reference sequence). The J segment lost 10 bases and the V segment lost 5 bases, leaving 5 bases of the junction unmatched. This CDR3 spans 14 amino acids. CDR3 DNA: TGTGCCAGCAGTCGGGACAGGGGACAGTCACCCCTCCACTTT. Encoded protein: CASSRDRGQSPLHF.

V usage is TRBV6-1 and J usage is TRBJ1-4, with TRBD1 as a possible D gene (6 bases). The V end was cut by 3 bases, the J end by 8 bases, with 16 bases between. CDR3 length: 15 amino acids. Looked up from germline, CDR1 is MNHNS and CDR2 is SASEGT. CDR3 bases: TGTGCCAGCAGTGATGGTGGGGGCTTCGAAGAAAAACTGTTTTTT. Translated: CASSDGGGFEEKLFF.

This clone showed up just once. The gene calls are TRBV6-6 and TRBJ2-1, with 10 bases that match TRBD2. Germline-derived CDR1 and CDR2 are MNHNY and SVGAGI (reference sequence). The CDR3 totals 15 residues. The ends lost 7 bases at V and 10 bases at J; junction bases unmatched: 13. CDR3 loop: CASILTSGPQGEQFF. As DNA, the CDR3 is TGTGCCAGCATCTTGACTAGCGGGCCTCAGGGGGAGCAGTTCTTC.

The CDR3 sequence: CASSLGRDGSPLHF. The CDR3 DNA sequence: TGTGCCAGCAGTTTAGGCAGGGATGGGTCACCCCTCCACTTT. The gene calls are TRBV28 and TRBJ1-6, with D possibly matching TRBD1 (5 bases). This CDR3 has 14 residues. With 2 bases removed from V and 10 bases from J, the gap between germline ends came to 12 bases. Germline CDR1 reads MDHEN; CDR2 reads SYDVKM. Full variable domain (outside the CDR3, taken from reference TRBV28 and TRBJ1-6): DVKVTQSSRYLVKRTGEKVFLECVQDMDHENMFWYRQDPGLGLRLIYFSYDVKMKEKGDIPEGYSVSREKKERFSLILESASTNQTSMYLCASSLGRDGSPLHFGNGTRLTVT.

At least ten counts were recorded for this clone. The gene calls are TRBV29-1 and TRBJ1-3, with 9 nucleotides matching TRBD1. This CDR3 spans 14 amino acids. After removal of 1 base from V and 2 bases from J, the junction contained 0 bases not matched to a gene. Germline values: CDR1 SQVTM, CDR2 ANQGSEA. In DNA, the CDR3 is TGCAGCGTTGAAGGGACAGGGGCTGGAAACACCATATATTTT. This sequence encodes CSVEGTGAGNTIYF.

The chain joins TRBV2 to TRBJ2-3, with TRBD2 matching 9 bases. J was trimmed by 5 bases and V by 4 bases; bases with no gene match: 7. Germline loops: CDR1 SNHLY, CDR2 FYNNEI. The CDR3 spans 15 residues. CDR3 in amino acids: CASSGIAGVVDTQYF. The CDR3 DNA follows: TGTGCCAGCAGTGGGATAGCGGGGGTCGTAGATACGCAGTATTTT.

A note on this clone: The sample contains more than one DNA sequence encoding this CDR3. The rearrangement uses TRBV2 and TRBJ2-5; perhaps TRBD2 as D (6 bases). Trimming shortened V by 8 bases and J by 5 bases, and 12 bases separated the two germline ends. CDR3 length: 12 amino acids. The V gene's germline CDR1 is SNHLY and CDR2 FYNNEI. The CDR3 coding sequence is TGTGCCAGCCAAGGACTACGGGAGACCCAGTACTTC. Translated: CASQGLRETQYF.

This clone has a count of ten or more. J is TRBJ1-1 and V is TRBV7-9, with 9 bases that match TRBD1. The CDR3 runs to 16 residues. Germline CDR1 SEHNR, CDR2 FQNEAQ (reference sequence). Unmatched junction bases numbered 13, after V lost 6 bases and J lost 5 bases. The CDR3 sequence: CASSRPGTGPGTEAFF. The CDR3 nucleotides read TGTGCCAGCAGTCGTCCCGGGACAGGGCCGGGGACTGAAGCTTTCTTT.

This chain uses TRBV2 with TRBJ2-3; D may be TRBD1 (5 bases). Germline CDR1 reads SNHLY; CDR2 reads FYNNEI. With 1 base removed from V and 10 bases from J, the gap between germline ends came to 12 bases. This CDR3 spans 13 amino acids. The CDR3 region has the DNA TGTGCCAGCAGTGAAGATAGGGGCCACGCGCAGTATTTT. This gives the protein CASSEDRGHAQYF.

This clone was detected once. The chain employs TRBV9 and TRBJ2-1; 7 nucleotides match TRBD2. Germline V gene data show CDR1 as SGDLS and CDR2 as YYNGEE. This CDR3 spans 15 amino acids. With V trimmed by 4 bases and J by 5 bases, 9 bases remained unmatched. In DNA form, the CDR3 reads TGTGCCAGCAGCTTACAGCGGGATAGGGACAATGAGCAGTTCTTC. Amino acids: CASSLQRDRDNEQFF.

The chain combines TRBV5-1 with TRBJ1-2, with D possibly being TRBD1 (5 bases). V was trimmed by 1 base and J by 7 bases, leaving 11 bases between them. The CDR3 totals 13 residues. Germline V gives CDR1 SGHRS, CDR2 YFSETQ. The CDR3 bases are TGCGCCAGCAGCTTGACAGGACCCACTGGCTACACCTTC. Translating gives CASSLTGPTGYTF.

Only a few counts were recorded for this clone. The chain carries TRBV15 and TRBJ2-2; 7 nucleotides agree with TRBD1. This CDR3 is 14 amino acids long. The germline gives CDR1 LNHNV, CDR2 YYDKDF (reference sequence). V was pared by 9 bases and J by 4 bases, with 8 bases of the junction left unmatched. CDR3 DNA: TGTGCCACTGGTTTCAGGGGGATCACCGGGGAGCTGTTTTTT. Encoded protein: CATGFRGITGELFF.

In DNA form, the CDR3 reads TGTGCCAGCAGCTTGGCAGGGGGCGCGGAGCAGTACTTC. Protein: CASSLAGGAEQYF. The J gene is TRBJ2-7, the V gene TRBV7-9; TRBD1 agrees at 8 bases. The CDR3 has 13 amino acids. The germline V gene encodes CDR1 SEHNR and CDR2 FQNEAQ (reference sequence). V dropped 3 bases and J dropped 7; count of bases not matched to a gene: 5.

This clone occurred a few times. The CDR3 DNA reads as TGTGCCAGCAACAAAATACAGGGGGCCGGGGGCTACACCTTC. It yields the protein CASNKIQGAGGYTF. The V gene is TRBV6-5, the J gene TRBJ1-2, with 9 nucleotides matching TRBD1. The germline V gene has CDR1 MNHEY and CDR2 SVGAGI. The J segment lost 8 bases and the V segment lost 7 bases, leaving 11 bases of the junction unmatched. The CDR3 loop spans 14 amino acids.